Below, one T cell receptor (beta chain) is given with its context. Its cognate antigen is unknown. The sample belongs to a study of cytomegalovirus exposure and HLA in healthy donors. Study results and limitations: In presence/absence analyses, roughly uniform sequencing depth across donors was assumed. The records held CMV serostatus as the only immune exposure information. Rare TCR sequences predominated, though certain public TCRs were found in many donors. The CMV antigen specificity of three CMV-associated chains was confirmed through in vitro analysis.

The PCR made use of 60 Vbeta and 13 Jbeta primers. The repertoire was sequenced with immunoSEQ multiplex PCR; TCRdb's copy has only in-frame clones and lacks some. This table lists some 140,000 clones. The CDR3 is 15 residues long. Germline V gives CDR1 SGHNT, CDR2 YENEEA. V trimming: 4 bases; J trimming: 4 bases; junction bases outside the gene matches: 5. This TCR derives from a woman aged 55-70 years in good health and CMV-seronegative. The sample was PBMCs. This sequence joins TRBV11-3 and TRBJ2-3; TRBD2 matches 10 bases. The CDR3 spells CASSSRGLASDTQYF. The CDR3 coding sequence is TGTGCCAGCAGCTCGCGGGGACTAGCGTCAGATACGCAGTATTTT.